The rows below give T cell receptor beta chains drawn from one sample of a study of siplizumab effects on memory and regulatory T cells. Repertoires were generated with immunoSEQ multiplex PCR, while TCRdb's copy carries only in-frame clones and drops some. The top ten hold 0.32% of the sample, which has approximately 110,000 clones, 85% to 95% seen once. The sequenced material came from CD4+ T cells sorted from blood. These TCRs come from a human donor in good health. Both conserved end residues are part of each CDR3. Fields, in order: D gene, clone size, J gene, V gene, CDR3 protein, CDR3 DNA. The D gene is left open where the match is weak. Clone size is shown for a subset of rows, as once, few, many or a class of expanded clone.

D gene: -
clone size: -
J gene: TRBJ2-1
V gene: TRBV18
CDR3 protein: CASSPIRGQSYNEQFF
CDR3 DNA: TGTGCCAGCTCACCAATCCGGGGGCAGTCCTACAATGAGCAGTTCTTC

D gene: TRBD1
clone size: -
J gene: TRBJ2-1
V gene: TRBV5-8
CDR3 protein: CASSLPGQGYNEQFF
CDR3 DNA: TGTGCCAGCAGCTTGCCGGGACAGGGGTACAATGAGCAGTTCTTC

D gene: TRBD2
clone size: -
J gene: TRBJ2-1
V gene: TRBV5-1
CDR3 protein: CASSPSGDSYNEQFF
CDR3 DNA: TGCGCCAGCAGCCCTAGCGGGGATTCCTACAATGAGCAGTTCTTC

D gene: -
clone size: -
J gene: TRBJ1-3
V gene: TRBV9
CDR3 protein: CATRRGNTIYF
CDR3 DNA: TGTGCCACCCGTAGAGGAAACACCATATATTTT

D gene: TRBD1
clone size: -
J gene: TRBJ1-5
V gene: TRBV6-6
CDR3 protein: CASSYPGQLQPQHF
CDR3 DNA: TGTGCCAGCAGTTACCCGGGACAGTTACAGCCCCAGCATTTT

D gene: -
clone size: -
J gene: TRBJ2-1
V gene: TRBV9
CDR3 protein: CASSVGLYEQFF
CDR3 DNA: TGTGCCAGCAGCGTAGGTTTGTATGAGCAGTTCTTC

D gene: TRBD2
clone size: -
J gene: TRBJ2-2
V gene: TRBV7-8
CDR3 protein: CASSLVSGSNPGELFF
CDR3 DNA: TGTGCCAGCAGCTTAGTTAGCGGGAGTAATCCCGGGGAGCTGTTTTTT

D gene: -
clone size: -
J gene: TRBJ1-6
V gene: TRBV18
CDR3 protein: CASSPGGWDNSPLHF
CDR3 DNA: TGTGCCAGCTCACCAGGGGGCTGGGATAATTCACCCCTCCACTTT

D gene: -
clone size: -
J gene: TRBJ1-1
V gene: TRBV7-8
CDR3 protein: CASSSRLSQGSSPEAFF
CDR3 DNA: TGTGCCAGCAGCTCAAGACTATCACAGGGTTCTTCACCTGAAGCTTTCTTT

D gene: -
clone size: -
J gene: TRBJ2-7
V gene: TRBV28
CDR3 protein: CASSPHRYEQYF
CDR3 DNA: TGTGCCAGCAGTCCACACCGTTACGAGCAGTACTTC

D gene: TRBD2
clone size: -
J gene: TRBJ2-1
V gene: TRBV7-9
CDR3 protein: CASSPSGGQNNEQFF
CDR3 DNA: TGTGCCAGCAGCCCATCGGGGGGGCAAAACAATGAGCAGTTCTTC

D gene: -
clone size: -
J gene: TRBJ1-5
V gene: TRBV19
CDR3 protein: CASSRTSGVSNQPQHF
CDR3 DNA: TGTGCCAGTAGTAGGACGTCAGGGGTTAGCAATCAGCCCCAGCATTTT

D gene: -
clone size: -
J gene: TRBJ1-6
V gene: TRBV10-3
CDR3 protein: CAIRDSNSPLHF
CDR3 DNA: TGTGCCATCAGGGACAGTAATTCACCCCTCCACTTT

D gene: -
clone size: -
J gene: TRBJ1-5
V gene: TRBV6-1
CDR3 protein: CASSEAVGDNQPQHF
CDR3 DNA: TGTGCCAGCAGTGAAGCAGTCGGGGACAATCAGCCCCAGCATTTT

D gene: TRBD2
clone size: -
J gene: TRBJ2-3
V gene: TRBV7-8
CDR3 protein: CASSFIAAGGTDTQYF
CDR3 DNA: TGTGCCAGCAGCTTCATAGCGGCGGGGGGCACAGATACGCAGTATTTT

D gene: -
clone size: -
J gene: TRBJ1-4
V gene: TRBV6-6
CDR3 protein: CASSWTGVNEKLFF
CDR3 DNA: TGTGCCAGCAGTTGGACGGGAGTTAATGAAAAACTGTTTTTT

D gene: TRBD1
clone size: few
J gene: TRBJ1-5
V gene: TRBV19
CDR3 protein: CASRDRDNQPQHF
CDR3 DNA: TGTGCCAGTAGGGACAGGGACAATCAGCCCCAGCATTTT

D gene: TRBD2
clone size: -
J gene: TRBJ2-3
V gene: TRBV10-3
CDR3 protein: CAISELAGASTDTQYF
CDR3 DNA: TGTGCCATCAGTGAGCTAGCGGGGGCTAGCACAGATACGCAGTATTTT

D gene: -
clone size: -
J gene: TRBJ2-1
V gene: TRBV27
CDR3 protein: CASRLLGPARDEQFF
CDR3 DNA: TGTGCCAGCAGATTACTGGGCCCTGCTCGCGATGAGCAGTTCTTC

D gene: TRBD1
clone size: -
J gene: TRBJ2-1
V gene: TRBV11-3
CDR3 protein: CASSSDRDRVRAEQFF
CDR3 DNA: TGTGCCAGCAGCTCAGACCGGGACAGGGTGAGGGCTGAGCAGTTCTTC

D gene: -
clone size: -
J gene: TRBJ2-1
V gene: TRBV5-1
CDR3 protein: CASSPHLGVDNEQFF
CDR3 DNA: TGCGCCAGCAGCCCTCATCTGGGGGTGGACAATGAGCAGTTCTTC

D gene: TRBD2
clone size: -
J gene: TRBJ2-7
V gene: TRBV7-2
CDR3 protein: CASSTTSANSYEQYF
CDR3 DNA: TGTGCCAGCAGCACGACTAGCGCCAACTCCTACGAGCAGTACTTC

D gene: -
clone size: -
J gene: TRBJ1-6
V gene: TRBV6-5
CDR3 protein: CASSSRALGGNSPLHF
CDR3 DNA: TGTGCCAGCAGTTCCCGGGCCCTAGGGGGAAATTCACCCCTCCACTTT

D gene: -
clone size: -
J gene: TRBJ2-6
V gene: TRBV5-8
CDR3 protein: CASSAEWEYSGANVLTF
CDR3 DNA: TGTGCCAGCAGCGCGGAGTGGGAGTACTCTGGGGCCAACGTCCTGACTTTC

D gene: -
clone size: -
J gene: TRBJ1-2
V gene: TRBV6-1
CDR3 protein: CASSDRGYYGYTF
CDR3 DNA: TGTGCCAGCAGTGACCGCGGGTACTATGGCTACACCTTC

D gene: TRBD2
clone size: -
J gene: TRBJ2-1
V gene: TRBV5-1
CDR3 protein: CASSRPPGLAGEQFF
CDR3 DNA: TGCGCCAGCAGCCGGCCGCCGGGACTAGCGGGAGAGCAGTTCTTC

D gene: -
clone size: -
J gene: TRBJ2-2
V gene: TRBV5-1
CDR3 protein: CASSLAHNSNTGELFF
CDR3 DNA: TGCGCCAGCAGCTTGGCCCACAACTCGAACACCGGGGAGCTGTTTTTT